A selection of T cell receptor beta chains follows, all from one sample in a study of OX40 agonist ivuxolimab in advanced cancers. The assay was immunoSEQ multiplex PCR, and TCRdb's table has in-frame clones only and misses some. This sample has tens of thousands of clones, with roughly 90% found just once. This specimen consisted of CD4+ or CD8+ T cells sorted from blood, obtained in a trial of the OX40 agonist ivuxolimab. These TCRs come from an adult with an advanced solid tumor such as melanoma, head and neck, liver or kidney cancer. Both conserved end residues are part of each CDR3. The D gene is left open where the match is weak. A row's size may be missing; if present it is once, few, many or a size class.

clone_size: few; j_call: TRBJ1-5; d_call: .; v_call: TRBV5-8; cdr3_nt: TGTGCCAGCAGCTTGGTCGGTCACAATCAGCCCCAGCATTTT; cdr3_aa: CASSLVGHNQPQHF
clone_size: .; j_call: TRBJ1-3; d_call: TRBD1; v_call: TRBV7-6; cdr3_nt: TGTGCCAGCAGCTTAATGCAGGGGGCCTCTGGAAACACCATATATTTT; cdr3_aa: CASSLMQGASGNTIYF
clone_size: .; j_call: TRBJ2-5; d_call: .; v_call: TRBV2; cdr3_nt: TGTGCCAGCAGTGAAATGGGACGCCAAGATGGGGAGACCCAGTACTTC; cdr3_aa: CASSEMGRQDGETQYF
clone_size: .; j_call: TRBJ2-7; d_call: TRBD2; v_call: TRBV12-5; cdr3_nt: TGTGCTAGTGGTTCTAGCGGGAGCTACGAGCAGTACTTC; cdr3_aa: CASGSSGSYEQYF
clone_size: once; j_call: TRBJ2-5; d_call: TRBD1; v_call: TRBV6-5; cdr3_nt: TGTGCCAGCAGCGAAAACAGGGGCCAAGAGACCCAGTACTTC; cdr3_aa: CASSENRGQETQYF
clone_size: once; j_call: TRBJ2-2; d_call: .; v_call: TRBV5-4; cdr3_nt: TGTGCCAGCAGCTTGGCCTTGCTAGCTAACACCGGGGAGCTGTTTTTT; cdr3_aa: CASSLALLANTGELFF
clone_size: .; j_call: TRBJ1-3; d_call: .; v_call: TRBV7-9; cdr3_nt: TGTGCCAGCAGCTTAGAGGTATCCGGAAACACCATATATTTT; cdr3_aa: CASSLEVSGNTIYF
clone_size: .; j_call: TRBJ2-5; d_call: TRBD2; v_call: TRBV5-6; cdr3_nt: TGTGCCAGCAGCTTAAGACTAGCGGGAGGGGAGACCCAGTACTTC; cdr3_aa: CASSLRLAGGETQYF
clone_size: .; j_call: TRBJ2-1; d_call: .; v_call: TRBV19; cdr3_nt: TGTGCCAGTAGTAGCGGACCAACTCGGGAGCAGTTCTTC; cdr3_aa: CASSSGPTREQFF
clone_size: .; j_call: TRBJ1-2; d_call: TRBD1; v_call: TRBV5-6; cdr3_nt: TGTGCCAGCACCTATCGTTACAGGGGGCGCTTTGGCTACACCTTC; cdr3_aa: CASTYRYRGRFGYTF
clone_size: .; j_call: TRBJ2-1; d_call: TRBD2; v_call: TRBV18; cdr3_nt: TGTGCCAGCCTGCTGGCGGGAGGCTCCTACAATGAGCAGTTCTTC; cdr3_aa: CASLLAGGSYNEQFF
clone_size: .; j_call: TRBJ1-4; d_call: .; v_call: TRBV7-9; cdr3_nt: TGTGCCAGCAGCTTACGAGAGTTGAATGAAAAACTGTTTTTT; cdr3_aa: CASSLRELNEKLFF
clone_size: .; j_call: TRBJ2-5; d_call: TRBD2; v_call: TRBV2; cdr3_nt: TGTGCCAGCGTACTAGCGCTACAAGGAACCCAGTACTTC; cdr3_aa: CASVLALQGTQYF
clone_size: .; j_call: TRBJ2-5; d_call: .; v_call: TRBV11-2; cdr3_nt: TGTGCCAGCAGCCTTAGACAAGTACAAGAGACCCAGTACTTC; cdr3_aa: CASSLRQVQETQYF
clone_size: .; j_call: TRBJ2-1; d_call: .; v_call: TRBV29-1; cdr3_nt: TGCAGCGTTGTATCGGGGGGACAGTTGACGAATGAGCAGTTCTTC; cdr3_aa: CSVVSGGQLTNEQFF
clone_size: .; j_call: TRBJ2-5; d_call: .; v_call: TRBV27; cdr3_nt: TGTGCCAGCAGCCGCCCCGGGGAGACCCAGTACTTC; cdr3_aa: CASSRPGETQYF
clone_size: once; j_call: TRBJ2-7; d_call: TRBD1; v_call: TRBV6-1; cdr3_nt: TGTGCCAGCAGTGAATGGCAGGGGGCTTCCTACGAGCAGTACTTC; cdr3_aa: CASSEWQGASYEQYF
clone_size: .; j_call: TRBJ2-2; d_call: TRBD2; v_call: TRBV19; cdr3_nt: TGTGCCACCTTAGCGGGAGTAAACACCGGGGAGCTGTTTTTT; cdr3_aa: CATLAGVNTGELFF
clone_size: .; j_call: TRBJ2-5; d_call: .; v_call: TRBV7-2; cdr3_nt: TGTGCCAGCAGCTTAAATCAGGGAGTCCAAGAGACCCAGTACTTC; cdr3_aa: CASSLNQGVQETQYF
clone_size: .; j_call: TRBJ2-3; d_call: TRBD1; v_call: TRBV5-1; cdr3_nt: TGCGCCAGTGGACAGGGGAGCACAGATACGCAGTATTTT; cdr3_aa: CASGQGSTDTQYF
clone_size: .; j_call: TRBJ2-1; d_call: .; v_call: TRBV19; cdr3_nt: TGTGCCAGTAGTCCAAGCTACAATGAGCAGTTCTTC; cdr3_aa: CASSPSYNEQFF
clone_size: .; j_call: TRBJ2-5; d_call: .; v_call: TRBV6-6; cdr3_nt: TGTGCCAGCAAGGGGAGCCAAGAGACCCAGTACTTC; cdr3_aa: CASKGSQETQYF
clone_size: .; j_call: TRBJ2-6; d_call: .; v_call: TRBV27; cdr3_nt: TGTGCCAGCAGCACCCGAGTCCCAAGGGCTTACTCTGGGGCCAACGTCCTGACTTTC; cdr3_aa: CASSTRVPRAYSGANVLTF
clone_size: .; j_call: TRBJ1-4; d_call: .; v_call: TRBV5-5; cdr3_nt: TGTGCCAGCAGCTTGGGGACAGATAGTAATGAAAAACTGTTTTTT; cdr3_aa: CASSLGTDSNEKLFF
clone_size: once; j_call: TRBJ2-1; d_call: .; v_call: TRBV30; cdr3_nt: TGTGCCTGGAGTCTCCCTTCGAGGCACTACAATGAGCAGTTCTTC; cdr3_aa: CAWSLPSRHYNEQFF
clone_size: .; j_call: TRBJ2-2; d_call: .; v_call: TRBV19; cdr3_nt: TGTGCCAGTAGTATAGAGACACAGATCACCGGGGAGCTGTTTTTT; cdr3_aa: CASSIETQITGELFF
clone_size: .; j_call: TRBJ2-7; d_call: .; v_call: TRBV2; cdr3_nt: TGTGCCAGCAGTGAAGCCCCGAGAGAGGGCTACGAGCAGTACTTC; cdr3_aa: CASSEAPREGYEQYF
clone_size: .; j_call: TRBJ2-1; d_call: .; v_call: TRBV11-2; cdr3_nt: TGTGCCAGCAGCCTCCGATGGAGCGCCCCTGGGGGGCAGTTCTTC; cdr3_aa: CASSLRWSAPGGQFF
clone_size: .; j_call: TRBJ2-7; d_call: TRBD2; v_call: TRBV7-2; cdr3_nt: TGTGCCAGCAGCTTAGCTAGCGGGTACTCCTACGAGCAGTACTTC; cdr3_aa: CASSLASGYSYEQYF
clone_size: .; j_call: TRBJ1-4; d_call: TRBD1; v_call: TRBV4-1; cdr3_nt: TGCGCCAGCAGCCTCCAGGGGGCCAATGAAAAACTGTTTTTT; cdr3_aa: CASSLQGANEKLFF
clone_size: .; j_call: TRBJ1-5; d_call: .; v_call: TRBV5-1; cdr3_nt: TGCGCCAGCAGCTTGGAAACGGGATTGAATCAGCCCCAGCATTTT; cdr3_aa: CASSLETGLNQPQHF
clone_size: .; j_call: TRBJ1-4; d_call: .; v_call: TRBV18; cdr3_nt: TGTGCCAGCTCCAGCGCCGCGAGCGAAAAACTGTTTTTT; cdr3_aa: CASSSAASEKLFF
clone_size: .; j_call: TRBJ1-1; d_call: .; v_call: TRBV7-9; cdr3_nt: TGTGCCAGCAGCTTAGTAAAGGACACTGAAGCTTTCTTT; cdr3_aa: CASSLVKDTEAFF
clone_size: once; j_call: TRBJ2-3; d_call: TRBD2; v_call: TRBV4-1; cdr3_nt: TGCGCCAGCAGCCGAGCCGGGACTAGCGGAAATACGCAGTATTTT; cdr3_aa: CASSRAGTSGNTQYF
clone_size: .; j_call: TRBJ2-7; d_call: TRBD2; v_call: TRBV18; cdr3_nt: TGTGCCAGCTCACTGGCCGGGAGGGCCGGGGAGCAGTACTTC; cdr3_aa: CASSLAGRAGEQYF
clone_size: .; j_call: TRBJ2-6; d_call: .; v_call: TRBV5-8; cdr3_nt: TGTGCCAGCAGCTTGGTGGGGGGACGGATCTCTGGGGCCAACGTCCTGACTTTC; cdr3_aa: CASSLVGGRISGANVLTF
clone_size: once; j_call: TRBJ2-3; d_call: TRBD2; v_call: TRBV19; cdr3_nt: TGTGCCAGTAGTGAACAACTAGCGGGGACCACAGATACGCAGTATTTT; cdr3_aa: CASSEQLAGTTDTQYF
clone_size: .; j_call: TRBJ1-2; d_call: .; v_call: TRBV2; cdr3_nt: TGTGCCAGCAGTGGATCCGAAAACTATGGCTACACCTTC; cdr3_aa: CASSGSENYGYTF
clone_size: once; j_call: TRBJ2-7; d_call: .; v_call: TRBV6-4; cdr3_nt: TGTGCCAGCAGTCCCACTAGCTTCCACGAGCAGTACTTC; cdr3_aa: CASSPTSFHEQYF
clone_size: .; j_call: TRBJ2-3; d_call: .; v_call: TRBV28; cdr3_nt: TGTGCCAGCAGTGAGGACCCAACTTATAGCACAGATACGCAGTATTTT; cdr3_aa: CASSEDPTYSTDTQYF
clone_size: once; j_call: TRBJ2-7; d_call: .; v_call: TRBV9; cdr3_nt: TGTGCCAGCAGCGGGACCTCAAGCTACGAGCAGTACTTC; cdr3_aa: CASSGTSSYEQYF
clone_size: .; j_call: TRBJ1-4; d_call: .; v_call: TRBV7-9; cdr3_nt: TGTGCCAGCAGCTTAACGGGAACCCAAGGTGAAAAACTGTTTTTT; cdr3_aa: CASSLTGTQGEKLFF
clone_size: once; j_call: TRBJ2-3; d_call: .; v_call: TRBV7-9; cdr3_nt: TGTGCCAGCAGCTTACTTCTGGGGAGCACAGATACGCAGTATTTT; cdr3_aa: CASSLLLGSTDTQYF
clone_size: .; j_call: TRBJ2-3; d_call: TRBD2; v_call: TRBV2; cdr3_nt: TGTGCCAGCAGTGACCAATCGGGACTAGCGGACACAGATACGCAGTATTTT; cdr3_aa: CASSDQSGLADTDTQYF
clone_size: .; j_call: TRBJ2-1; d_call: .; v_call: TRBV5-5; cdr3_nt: TGTGCCAGCAGCTTTTCCGCATCGACAGGCTGGTTCTTC; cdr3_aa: CASSFSASTGWFF
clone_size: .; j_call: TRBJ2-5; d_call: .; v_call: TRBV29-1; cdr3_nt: TGCAGCGTTGTGAGACTCGGGTACCAAGAGACCCAGTACTTC; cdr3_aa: CSVVRLGYQETQYF
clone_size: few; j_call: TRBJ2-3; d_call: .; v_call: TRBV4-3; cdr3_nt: TGCGCCAGCAGCCAAGACCACGGAACCCCTAGCACAGATACGCAGTATTTT; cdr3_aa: CASSQDHGTPSTDTQYF
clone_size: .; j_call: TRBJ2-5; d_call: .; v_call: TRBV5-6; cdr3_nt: TGTGCCAGCAGCTTGGCAGAGACCCAGTACTTC; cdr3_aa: CASSLAETQYF
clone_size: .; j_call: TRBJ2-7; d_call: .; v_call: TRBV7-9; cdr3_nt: TGTGCCACCTCGGGATCCTCCTACGAGCAGTACTTC; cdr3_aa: CATSGSSYEQYF
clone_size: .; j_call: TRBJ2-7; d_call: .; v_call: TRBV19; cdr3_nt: TGTGCCAGTAGGAACCCCGGGACTTCCGTTCAGCAGTACTTC; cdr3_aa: CASRNPGTSVQQYF
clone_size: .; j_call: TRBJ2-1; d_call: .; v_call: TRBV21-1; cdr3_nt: TGTGCCAGCACCATCTCGGGGACTAGCGGGAGGGCCCTCTACAATGAGCAGTTCTTC; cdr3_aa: CASTISGTSGRALYNEQFF
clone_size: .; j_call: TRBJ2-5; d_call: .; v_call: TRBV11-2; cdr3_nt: TGTGCCAGCAGCTCTTTCGGGCAAGAGACCCAGTACTTC; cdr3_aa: CASSSFGQETQYF
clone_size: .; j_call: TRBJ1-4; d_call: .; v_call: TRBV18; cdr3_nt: TGTGCCAGCTCACCGGAGGGGAGAGAAAAACTGTTTTTT; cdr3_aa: CASSPEGREKLFF